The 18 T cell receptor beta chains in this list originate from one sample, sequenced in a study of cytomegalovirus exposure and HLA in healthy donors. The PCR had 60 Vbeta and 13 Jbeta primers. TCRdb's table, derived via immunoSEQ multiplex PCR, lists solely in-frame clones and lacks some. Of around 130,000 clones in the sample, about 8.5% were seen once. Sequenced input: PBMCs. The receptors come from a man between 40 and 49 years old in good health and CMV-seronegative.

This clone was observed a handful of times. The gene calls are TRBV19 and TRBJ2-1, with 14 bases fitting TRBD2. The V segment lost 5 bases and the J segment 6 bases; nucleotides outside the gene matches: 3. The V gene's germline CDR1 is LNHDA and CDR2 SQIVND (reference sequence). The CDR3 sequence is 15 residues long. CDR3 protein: CASSGLAGGLNEQFF. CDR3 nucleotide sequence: TGTGCCAGTAGTGGACTAGCGGGGGGACTCAATGAGCAGTTCTTC.

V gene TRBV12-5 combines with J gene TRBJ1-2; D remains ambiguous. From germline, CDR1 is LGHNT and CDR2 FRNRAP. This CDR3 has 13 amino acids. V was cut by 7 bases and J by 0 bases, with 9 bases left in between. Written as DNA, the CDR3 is TGTGCTAGTGCCCCTGAGACTAACTATGGCTACACCTTC. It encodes CASAPETNYGYTF.

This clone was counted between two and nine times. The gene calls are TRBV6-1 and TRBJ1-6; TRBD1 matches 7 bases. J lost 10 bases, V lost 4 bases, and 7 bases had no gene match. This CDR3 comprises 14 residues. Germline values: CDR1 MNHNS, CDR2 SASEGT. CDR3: CASSGHRGGSPLHF. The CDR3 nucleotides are TGTGCCAGCAGTGGGCACAGGGGAGGCTCACCCCTCCACTTT.

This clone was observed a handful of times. The CDR3 is CATSRAGGQKYNEQFF. The CDR3 nucleotides read TGTGCCACCAGCAGAGCTGGGGGACAGAAGTACAATGAGCAGTTCTTC. This chain connects TRBV15 to TRBJ2-1; 7 nucleotides agree with TRBD1. J gave up 4 bases and V 1 base, and 7 bases lay outside the gene matches. The CDR3 covers 16 residues. The germline V gene has CDR1 LNHNV and CDR2 YYDKDF (reference sequence).

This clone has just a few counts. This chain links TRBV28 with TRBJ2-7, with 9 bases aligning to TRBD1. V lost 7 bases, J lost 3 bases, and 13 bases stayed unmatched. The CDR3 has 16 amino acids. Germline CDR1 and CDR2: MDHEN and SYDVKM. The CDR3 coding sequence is TGTGCCAGCAAGCAAACCGGGACAGGGTTGAGCTACGAGCAGTACTTC. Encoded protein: CASKQTGTGLSYEQYF.

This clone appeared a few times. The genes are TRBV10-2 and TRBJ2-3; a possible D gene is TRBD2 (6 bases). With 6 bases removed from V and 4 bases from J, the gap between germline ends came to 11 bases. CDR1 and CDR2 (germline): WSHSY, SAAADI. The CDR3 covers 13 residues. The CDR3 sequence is CASREGPPDTQYF. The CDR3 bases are TGCGCCAGCAGGGAGGGGCCACCAGATACGCAGTATTTT.

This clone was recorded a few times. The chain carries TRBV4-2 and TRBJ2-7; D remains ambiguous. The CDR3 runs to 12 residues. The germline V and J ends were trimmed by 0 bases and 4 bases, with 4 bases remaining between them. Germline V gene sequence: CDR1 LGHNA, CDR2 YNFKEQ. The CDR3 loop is CASSQESYEQYF. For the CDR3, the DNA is TGTGCCAGCAGCCAAGAATCGTACGAGCAGTACTTC.

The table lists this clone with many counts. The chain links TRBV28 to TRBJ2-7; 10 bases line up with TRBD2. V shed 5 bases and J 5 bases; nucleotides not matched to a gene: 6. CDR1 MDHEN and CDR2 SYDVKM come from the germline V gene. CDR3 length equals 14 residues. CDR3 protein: CASSKRAGGNEQYF. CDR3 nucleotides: TGTGCCAGCAGTAAAAGAGCGGGGGGGAACGAGCAGTACTTC.

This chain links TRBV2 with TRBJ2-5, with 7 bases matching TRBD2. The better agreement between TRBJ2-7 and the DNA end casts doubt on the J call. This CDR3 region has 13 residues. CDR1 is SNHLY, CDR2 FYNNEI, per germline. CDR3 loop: CASTAQGRDEQYF. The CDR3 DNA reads TGTGCCAGCACTGCACAAGGGAGGGACGAGCAGTACTTC.

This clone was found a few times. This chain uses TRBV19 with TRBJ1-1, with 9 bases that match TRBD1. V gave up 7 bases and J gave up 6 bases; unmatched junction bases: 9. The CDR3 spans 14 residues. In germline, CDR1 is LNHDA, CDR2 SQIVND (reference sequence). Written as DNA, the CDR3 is TGTGCCAGTACTATGACAGGGGGGAGGGCTGAAGCTTTCTTT. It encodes CASTMTGGRAEAFF.

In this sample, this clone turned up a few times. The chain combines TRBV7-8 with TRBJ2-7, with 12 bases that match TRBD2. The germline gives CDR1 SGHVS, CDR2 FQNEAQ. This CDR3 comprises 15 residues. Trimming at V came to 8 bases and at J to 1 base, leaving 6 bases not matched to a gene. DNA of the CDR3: TGTGCCAGCTCCTCCCTAGCGGGGGGGTCCTACGAGCAGTACTTC. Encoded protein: CASSSLAGGSYEQYF.

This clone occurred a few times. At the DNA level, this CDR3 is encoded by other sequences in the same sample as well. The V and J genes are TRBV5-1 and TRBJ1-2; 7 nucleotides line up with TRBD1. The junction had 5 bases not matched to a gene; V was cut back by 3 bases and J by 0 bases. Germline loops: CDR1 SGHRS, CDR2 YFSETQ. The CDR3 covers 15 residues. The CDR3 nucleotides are TGCGCCAGCAGCTCCGCCGGGACAGCTAACTATGGCTACACCTTC. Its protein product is CASSSAGTANYGYTF.

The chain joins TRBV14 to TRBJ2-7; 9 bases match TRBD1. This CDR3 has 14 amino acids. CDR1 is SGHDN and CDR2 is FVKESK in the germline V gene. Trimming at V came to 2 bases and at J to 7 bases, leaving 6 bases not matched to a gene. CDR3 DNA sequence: TGTGCCAGCAGCCAACTAGGACAGGGGCGAGAGCAGTACTTC. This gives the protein CASSQLGQGREQYF.

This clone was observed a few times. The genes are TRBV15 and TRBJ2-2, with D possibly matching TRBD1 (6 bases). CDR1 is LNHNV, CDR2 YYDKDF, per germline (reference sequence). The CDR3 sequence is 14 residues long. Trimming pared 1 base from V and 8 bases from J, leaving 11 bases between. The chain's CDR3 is CATSRVGGVGELFF. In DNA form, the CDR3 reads TGTGCCACCAGCAGAGTAGGGGGTGTGGGGGAGCTGTTTTTT. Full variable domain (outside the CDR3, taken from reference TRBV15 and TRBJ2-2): DAMVIQNPRYQVTQFGKPVTLSCSQTLNHNVMYWYQQKSSQAPKLLFHYYDKDFNNEADTPDNFQSRRPNTSFCFLDIRSPGLGDTAMYLCATSRVGGVGELFFGEGSRLTVL.

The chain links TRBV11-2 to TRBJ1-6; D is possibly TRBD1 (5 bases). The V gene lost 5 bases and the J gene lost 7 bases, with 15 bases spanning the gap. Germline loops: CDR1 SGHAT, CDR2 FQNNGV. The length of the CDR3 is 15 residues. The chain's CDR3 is CASSRRVGRNSPLHF. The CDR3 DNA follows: TGTGCCAGCAGCCGCAGGGTAGGGCGGAATTCACCCCTCCACTTT.

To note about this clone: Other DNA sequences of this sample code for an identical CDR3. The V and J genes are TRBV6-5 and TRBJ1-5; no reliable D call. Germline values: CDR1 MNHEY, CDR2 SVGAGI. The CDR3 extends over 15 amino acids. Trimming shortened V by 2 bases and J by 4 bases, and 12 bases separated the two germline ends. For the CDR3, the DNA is TGTGCCAGCAGTTACGCCCGGACGGGGAATCAGCCCCAGCATTTT. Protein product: CASSYARTGNQPQHF.

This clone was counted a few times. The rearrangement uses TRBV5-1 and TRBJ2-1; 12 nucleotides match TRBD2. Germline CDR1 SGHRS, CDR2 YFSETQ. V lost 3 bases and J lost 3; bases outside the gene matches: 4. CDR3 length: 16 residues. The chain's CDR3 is CASSWTGLAGYNEQFF. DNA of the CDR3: TGCGCCAGCAGCTGGACGGGACTAGCGGGCTACAATGAGCAGTTCTTC.

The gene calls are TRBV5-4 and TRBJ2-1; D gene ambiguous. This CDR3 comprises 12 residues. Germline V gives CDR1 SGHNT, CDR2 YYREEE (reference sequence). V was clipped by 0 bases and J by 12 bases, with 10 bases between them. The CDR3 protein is CASSLDGLGQFF. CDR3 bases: TGTGCCAGCAGCTTGGACGGGTTAGGGCAGTTCTTC.